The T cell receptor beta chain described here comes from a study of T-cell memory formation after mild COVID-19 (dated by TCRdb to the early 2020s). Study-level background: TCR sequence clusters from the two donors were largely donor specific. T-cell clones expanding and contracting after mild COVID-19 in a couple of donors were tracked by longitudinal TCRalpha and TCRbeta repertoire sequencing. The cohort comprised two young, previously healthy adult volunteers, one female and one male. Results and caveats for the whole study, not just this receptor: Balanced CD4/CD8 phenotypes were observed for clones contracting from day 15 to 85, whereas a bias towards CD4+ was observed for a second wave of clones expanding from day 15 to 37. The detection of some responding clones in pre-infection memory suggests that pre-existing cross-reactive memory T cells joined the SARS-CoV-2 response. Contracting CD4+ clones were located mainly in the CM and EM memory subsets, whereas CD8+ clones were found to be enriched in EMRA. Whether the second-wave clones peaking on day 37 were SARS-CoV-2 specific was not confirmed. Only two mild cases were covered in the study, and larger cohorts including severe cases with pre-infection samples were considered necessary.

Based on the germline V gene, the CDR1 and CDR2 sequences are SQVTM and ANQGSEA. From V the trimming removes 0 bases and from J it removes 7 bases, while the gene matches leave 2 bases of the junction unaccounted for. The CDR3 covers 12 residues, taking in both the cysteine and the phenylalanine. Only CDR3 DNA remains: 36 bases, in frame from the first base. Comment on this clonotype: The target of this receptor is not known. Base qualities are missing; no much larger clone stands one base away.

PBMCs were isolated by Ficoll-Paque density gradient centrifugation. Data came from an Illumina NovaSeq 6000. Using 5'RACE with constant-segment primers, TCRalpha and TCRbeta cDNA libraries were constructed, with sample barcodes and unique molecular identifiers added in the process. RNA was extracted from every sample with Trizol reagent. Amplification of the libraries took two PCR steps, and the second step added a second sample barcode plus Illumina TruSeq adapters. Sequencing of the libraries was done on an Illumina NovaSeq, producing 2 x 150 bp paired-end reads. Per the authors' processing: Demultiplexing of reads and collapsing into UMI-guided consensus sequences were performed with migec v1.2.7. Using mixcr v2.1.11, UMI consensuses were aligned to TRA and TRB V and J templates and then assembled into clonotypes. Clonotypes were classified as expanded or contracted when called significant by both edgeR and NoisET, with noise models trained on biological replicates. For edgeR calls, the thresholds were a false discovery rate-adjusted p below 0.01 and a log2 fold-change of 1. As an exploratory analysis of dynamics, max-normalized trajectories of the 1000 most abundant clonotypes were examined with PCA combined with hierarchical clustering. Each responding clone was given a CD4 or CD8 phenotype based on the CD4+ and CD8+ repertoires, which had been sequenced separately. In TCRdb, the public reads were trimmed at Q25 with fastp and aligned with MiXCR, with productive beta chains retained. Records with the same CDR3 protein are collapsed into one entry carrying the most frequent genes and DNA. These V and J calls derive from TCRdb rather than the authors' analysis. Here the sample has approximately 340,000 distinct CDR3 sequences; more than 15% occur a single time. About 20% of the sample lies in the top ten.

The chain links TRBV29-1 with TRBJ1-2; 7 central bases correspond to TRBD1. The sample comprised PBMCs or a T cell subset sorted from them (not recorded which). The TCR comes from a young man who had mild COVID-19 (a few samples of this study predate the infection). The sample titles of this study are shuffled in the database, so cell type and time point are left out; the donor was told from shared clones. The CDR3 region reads CSVEEQGPGYTF. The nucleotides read TGCAGCGTTGAAGAACAGGGGCCTGGCTACACCTTC. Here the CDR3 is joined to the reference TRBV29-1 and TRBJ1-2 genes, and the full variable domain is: SAVISQKPSRDICQRGTSLTIQCQVDSQVTMMFWYRQQPGQSLTLIATANQGSEATYESGFVIDKFPISRPNLTFSTLTVSNMSPEDSSIYLCSVEEQGPGYTFGSGTRLTVV.